The 2 T cell receptor beta chains in this list originate from one sample, sequenced in a study of blood T cells in healthy people across ages. Through a sample-barcoded 5' primer and a J-beta primer mix, a second PCR was run for about 6 to 12 cycles. TCRdb called the 5' RACE reads again in MiXCR, with one record for every CDR3 protein. The sample holds 1.8 million or so distinct CDR3 sequences, about 39% seen once. The sample consisted of blood. These receptors all stem from a human donor in good health.

The chain has TRBV20-1 and TRBJ2-5; 11 bases are a match to TRBD2. The DNA end lines up better with TRBJ2-7; the J call may be wrong. Germline assignment: CDR1 DFQATT and CDR2 SNEGSKA (reference sequence). This CDR3 region has 16 residues. The CDR3 loop reads CSASNSGGAGGSEQYF. The DNA for the CDR3 is TGCAGTGCTAGCAATAGCGGGGGGGCCGGCGGGTCCGAGCAGTACTTC.

This chain uses TRBV10-3 with TRBJ2-5; 10 bases match TRBD1. Judging by the DNA end, TRBJ2-7 fits better; the J call may be wrong. The CDR3 is made up of 16 amino acids. The germline CDR1 and CDR2 sequences are ENHRY and SYGVKD. Here the CDR3 DNA reads TGTGCCATCAGAGGGACCGGACAGGGGGACGACGGCGAGCAGTACTTC. Its translation: CAIRGTGQGDDGEQYF.